This T cell receptor (beta chain) stems from a study of blood T cells in healthy people across ages. About the study: With template switching, about one barcoded beta molecule was captured per two T cells. Whole-study findings and limits: Naive CD4+ cell counts and diversity both ran higher in long-lived than in aged donors.

Together with a sample-barcoded 5' primer, a J-beta primer mix was included in a second PCR lasting roughly 6 to 12 cycles. With 12 random nucleotides, a template-switch adaptor tagged each individual cDNA molecule. Via MiXCR, TCRdb re-called the 5' RACE reads, giving one row per CDR3 protein. The table includes 870,000 or so distinct CDR3 sequences, around 30% detected once. The table lists this clonotype with many counts. Its antigen is as yet unknown. V was shortened by 6 bases and J by 3 bases, with 11 bases between the two germline ends. The CDR3 is 13 residues long. Sequencing was performed on blood. The origin of this receptor is a woman of 80 years or more in good health. The gene calls are TRBV12-3 or TRBV12-4 and TRBJ1-1; tentative D call: TRBD1 (5 bases). CDR3 DNA sequence: TGTGCCAGCAGGAGGGGATTGGACACTGAAGCTTTCTTT. This codes for CASRRGLDTEAFF.